This TCR beta chain derives from a study of cytomegalovirus exposure and HLA in healthy donors. The study, taken as a whole, reports: Testing in vitro showed a few CMV-associated chains specific for CMV antigens. When analyzed later, the rates of TCR association showed variation by HLA locus, with DRB1 the most and HLA-C the fewest. Sequence variants that were highly shared formed a cluster that was likely a sequencing artifact.

Use of 60 Vbeta and 13 Jbeta primers characterized the PCR. Clones were read by immunoSEQ multiplex PCR, and TCRdb kept only the in-frame ones, dropping some. Of 150,000 or so clones in the sample, around 84% were seen once. Germline V gene sequence: CDR1 MNHEY, CDR2 SVGAGI. The length of the CDR3 is 14 residues. V lost 0 bases to trimming and J lost 4 bases, with 9 bases between them. Only a few counts were recorded for this clone. The antigen remains unidentified. V usage is TRBV6-5 and J usage is TRBJ1-1; tentatively, D is TRBD1 (5 bases). This TCR derives from a woman aged 40 to 55 in good health and CMV-seronegative. Material: PBMCs. DNA of the CDR3: TGTGCCAGCAGTTACTCGACGGGGGGCACTGAAGCTTTCTTT. Its translation is CASSYSTGGTEAFF.